Presented here are 14 T cell receptor beta chains from one specimen sequenced in a study of blood T cell repertoires in COVID-19 (dated by TCRdb to 2018 to 2020). Libraries were built with the immunoSEQ multiplex PCR assay. This is the immuneACCESS table as TCRdb keeps it, with only in-frame sequences that have V and J called. A part of the clones is gone; compared with another copy, unresolved V genes explain less than half, and the rest is unexplained. For this sample the table gives about 100,000 clones, of which about nine tenths were detected only once. The ten most abundant clones make up just over 5% of the sample. The sample taken for sequencing was peripheral blood. Receptors were obtained from a man aged 45-60 years with acute or convalescent COVID-19.

The gene calls are TRBV30 and TRBJ2-7; TRBD2 matches at 10 bases. The trim removed 0 bases at V and 3 bases at J, leaving 14 bases unmatched. Germline V gives CDR1 GTSNPN, CDR2 SVGIG (reference sequence). The CDR3 is 18 amino acids. The CDR3 protein is CAWSVIPRASGSNYEQYF. DNA of the CDR3: TGTGCCTGGAGTGTAATCCCCAGGGCTAGCGGGAGTAACTACGAGCAGTACTTC.

The chain is built from TRBV6-1 and TRBJ2-2; the match to TRBD1 covers 7 bases. Trimming at V came to 0 bases and at J to 0 bases, leaving 4 bases not matched to a gene. This CDR3 contains 17 residues. CDR1 is MNHNS and CDR2 is SASEGT in the germline V gene. The CDR3 region is CASSEALGGANTGELFF. CDR3 bases: TGTGCCAGCAGTGAAGCTTTAGGGGGCGCGAACACCGGGGAGCTGTTTTTT.

The chain combines TRBV7-9 with TRBJ1-4; D is uncertain. The CDR3 has 15 amino acids. Per the germline V gene, CDR1 is SEHNR and CDR2 is FQNEAQ (reference sequence). The V and J ends lost 6 bases and 1 base respectively, with 12 bases between them. CDR3 in DNA: TGTGCCAGCAGTCTAGACGGGATAACTAATGAAAAACTGTTTTTT. This sequence encodes CASSLDGITNEKLFF.

V is TRBV7-2 and J is TRBJ1-5; TRBD1 might be the D (6 bases). CDR3 length: 13 residues. Germline CDR1 SGHTA, CDR2 FQGNSA. Between the trimmed V and J ends, which lost 1 base and 6 bases, there was a span of 7 bases. This CDR3 is CASSLDRVQPQHF. The CDR3 coding sequence is TGTGCCAGCAGCTTAGACAGGGTTCAGCCCCAGCATTTT. Variable domain in full (rest from reference TRBV7-2 and TRBJ1-5): GAGVSQSPSNKVTEKGKDVELRCDPISGHTALYWYRQSLGQGLEFLIYFQGNSAPDKSGLPSDRFSAERTGGSVSTLTIQRTQQEDSAVYLCASSLDRVQPQHFGDGTRLSIL.

V usage is TRBV9 and J usage is TRBJ1-4, with unresolved D. The V and J ends lost 4 bases and 8 bases respectively, with 24 bases between them. Per the germline V gene, CDR1 is SGDLS and CDR2 is YYNGEE. This CDR3 is built from 17 residues. The CDR3 DNA is TGTGCCAGCAGCCCCCGAGGTTCGGGCGGGTGGGGAGAAAAACTGTTTTTT. This encodes CASSPRGSGGWGEKLFF. The whole variable domain, filled in from reference TRBV9 and TRBJ1-4, reads DSGVTQTPKHLITATGQRVTLRCSPRSGDLSVYWYQQSLDQGLQFLIQYYNGEERAKGNILERFSAQQFPDLHSELNLSSLELGDSALYFCASSPRGSGGWGEKLFFGSGTQLSVL.

About this clone: This sample includes further DNA sequences coding for the same CDR3. The chain has TRBV2 and TRBJ2-2, with unresolved D. Trimming stripped 7 bases from V and 1 base from J, with 7 bases between. This CDR3 is built from 13 residues. Germline values: CDR1 SNHLY, CDR2 FYNNEI. The CDR3 is CASTPRNTGELFF. As DNA, the CDR3 is TGTGCCAGCACCCCCAGGAACACCGGGGAGCTGTTTTTT.

A single count supports this clone. The CDR3 region has the DNA TGTGCCAGCAGTGACAGGGTGGGCGGGGAGCTGTTTTTT. Translation gives CASSDRVGGELFF. The chain employs TRBV6-6 and TRBJ2-2, with 7 positions matching TRBD1. Trimming took 5 bases from V and 7 from J; bases not matched to a gene: 4. The germline V gene has CDR1 MNHNY and CDR2 SVGAGI (reference sequence). This CDR3 contains 13 residues.

V and J are TRBV2 and TRBJ2-7, with D possibly being TRBD1 (5 bases). V lost 4 bases to trimming and J lost 3 bases, with 7 bases between them. CDR1 is SNHLY and CDR2 is FYNNEI in the germline V gene. The CDR3 loop spans 12 amino acids. The CDR3 nucleotides are TGTGCCAGCAGTGCAGGGCTCTACGAGCAGTACTTC. Protein product: CASSAGLYEQYF.

The chain combines TRBV9 with TRBJ2-1; 11 nucleotides line up with TRBD2. The length of the CDR3 is 19 residues. Germline assignment: CDR1 SGDLS and CDR2 YYNGEE. Losses at the gene ends were 4 bases for V and 2 bases for J; bases not matched to a gene: 14. The CDR3 DNA sequence: TGTGCCAGCAGCTTCTTGGGGACTAGCGGAACCCGCCCCTACAATGAGCAGTTCTTC. Translated, it gives CASSFLGTSGTRPYNEQFF.

The CDR3 reads CASSSPGNEQFF. The CDR3 region has the DNA TGTGCCAGCAGCTCTCCCGGCAATGAGCAGTTCTTC. J is TRBJ2-1 and V is TRBV7-8; no firm D call. Deletions cut 4 bases from V and 6 bases from J, with 7 bases between. Germline loops: CDR1 SGHVS, CDR2 FQNEAQ. The CDR3 is 12 amino acids.

This chain joins TRBV18 and TRBJ1-5, with 7 nucleotides matching TRBD1. V lost 5 bases, J lost 7 bases, and 5 bases stayed unmatched. The CDR3 runs 13 residues. In germline, CDR1 is KGHSH, CDR2 LQKENI. Here the CDR3 reads CASSWDSGQPQHF. The CDR3 nucleotides are TGTGCCAGCTCATGGGACAGCGGGCAGCCCCAGCATTTT.

J is TRBJ1-1 and V is TRBV29-1, with 12 bases matching TRBD1. There are 14 residues in the CDR3. Trimming took 6 bases from V and 1 from J; bases not matched to a gene: 3. Germline V gene sequence: CDR1 SQVTM, CDR2 ANQGSEA. CDR3 residues: CSVRDRGRNTEAFF. The DNA for the CDR3 is TGCAGCGTCCGGGACAGGGGGCGGAACACTGAAGCTTTCTTT.

The rearrangement joins TRBV27 to TRBJ2-2, with 7 bases that match TRBD1. The CDR3 consists of 16 residues. Per the germline V gene, CDR1 is MNHEY and CDR2 is SMNVEV (reference sequence). The junction had 9 bases not matched to a gene; V was cut back by 5 bases and J by 3 bases. The CDR3 is CASSDLIQGYTGELFF. The DNA for the CDR3 is TGTGCCAGCAGTGACCTCATACAGGGGTACACCGGGGAGCTGTTTTTT.

The V gene is TRBV6-1, the J gene TRBJ1-1; D may be TRBD1 (5 bases). The CDR3 runs 14 residues. From germline, CDR1 is MNHNS and CDR2 SASEGT. Between the trimmed V and J ends, which lost 3 bases and 0 bases, there was a span of 8 bases. The CDR3 protein is CASSDDSMNTEAFF. DNA for the CDR3: TGTGCCAGCAGTGACGACAGCATGAACACTGAAGCTTTCTTT.